The clone carrying this T cell receptor (beta chain) was observed a few times. This record belongs to a study of human T cells and chemical hapten exposure. Study background: The sensitizing agent was 2% DPC, placed on approximately 2 cm by approximately 2 cm of upper inner arm skin. The study patch tested 0.01% DPC on the upper back and read results at 6 days. Alopecia areata, totalis or universalis affected patients, mainly female.

The CDR3 length is 13 residues. Germline V gene lookup returns CDR1 DFQATT and CDR2 SNEGSKA (reference sequence). V lost 8 bases and J lost 9, with 20 bases in between. TCRdb re-called the RACE reads with MiXCR, one entry per CDR3 protein. The table lists some 74,000 distinct CDR3 sequences, 10% to 15% of them singletons. Specified time point: patch test 3, about 24 weeks after DPC sensitization. The treatment: therapeutic diphenylcyclopropenone sensitization with weekly scalp DPC. The template was total RNA from unfractionated whole blood. The receptor comes from a woman aged 50 to 60 with alopecia areata. Some clones in this sample may be carry-over from other donors' samples. This chain connects TRBV20-1 to TRBJ2-1; the D is unclear. The material was whole blood, obtained in connection with sensitization to the hapten diphenylcyclopropenone (DPC). DNA for the CDR3: TGCAGTCCGCTCACTATGGGTAGAGGTGAGCAGTTCTTC. Encoded protein: CSPLTMGRGEQFF.